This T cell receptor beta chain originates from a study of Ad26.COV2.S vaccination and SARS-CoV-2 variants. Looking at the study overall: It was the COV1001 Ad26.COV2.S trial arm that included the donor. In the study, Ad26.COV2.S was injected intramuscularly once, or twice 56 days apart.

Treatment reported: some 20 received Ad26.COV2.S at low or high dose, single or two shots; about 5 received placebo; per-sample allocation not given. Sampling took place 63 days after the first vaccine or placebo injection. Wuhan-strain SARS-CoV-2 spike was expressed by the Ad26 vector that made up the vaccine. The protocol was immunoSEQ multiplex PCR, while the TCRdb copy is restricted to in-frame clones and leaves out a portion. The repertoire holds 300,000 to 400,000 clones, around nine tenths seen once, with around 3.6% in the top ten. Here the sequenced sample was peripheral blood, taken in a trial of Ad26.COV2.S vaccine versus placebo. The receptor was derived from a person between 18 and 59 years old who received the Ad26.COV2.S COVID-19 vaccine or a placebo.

The chain's CDR3 is CASSPGDYAPGYTF. Written as DNA, the CDR3 is TGTGCCAGCAGTCCAGGGGATTACGCTCCTGGCTACACCTTC. The chain employs TRBV6-5 and TRBJ1-2; a possible D gene is TRBD1 (6 bases). The CDR3 is 14 amino acids. Germline-derived CDR1 and CDR2 are MNHEY and SVGAGI. V lost 5 bases and J 7 bases, leaving 17 bases between the germline ends.